A selection of T cell receptor beta chains follows, all from one sample in a study of blood T cell repertoires in COVID-19. The table came from immunoSEQ multiplex PCR; TCRdb's copy has only in-frame clones and leaves some out. The table shows about 110,000 clones, with approximately 78% occurring only once. The sample taken for sequencing was peripheral blood. Receptor source: an older man with acute or convalescent COVID-19. CDR3s include the opening cysteine and the closing phenylalanine or tryptophan.

TRBJ2-1 | TRBV5-6 | CASSYRPSGIWNEQFF
TRBJ1-1 | TRBV30 | CACRRRGGTFF
TRBJ1-2 | TRBV3-1/TRBV3-2 | CASSPQGREGYTF
TRBJ2-3 | TRBV2 | CASSEGLVSDTQYF
TRBJ2-3 | TRBV25-1 | CASGGKASTDTQYF
TRBJ2-2 | TRBV7-2 | CASNQGASIGGELFF
TRBJ2-1 | TRBV5-4 | CASSVDQAITYNEQFF
TRBJ1-6 | TRBV30 | CAWSVGQAGNSPLHF
TRBJ1-1 | TRBV18 | CASSQQGGNTEAFF
TRBJ2-2 | TRBV11-2 | CASSLASGSNTGELFF